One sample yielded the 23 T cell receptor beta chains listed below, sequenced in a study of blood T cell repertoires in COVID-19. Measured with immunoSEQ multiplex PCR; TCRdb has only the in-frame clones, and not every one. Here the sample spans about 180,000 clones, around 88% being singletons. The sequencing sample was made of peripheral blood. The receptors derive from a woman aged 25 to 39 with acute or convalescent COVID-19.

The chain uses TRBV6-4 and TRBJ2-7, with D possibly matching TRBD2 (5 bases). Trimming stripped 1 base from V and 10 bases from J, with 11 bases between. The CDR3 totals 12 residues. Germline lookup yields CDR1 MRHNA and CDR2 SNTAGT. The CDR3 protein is CASSDYLGDQYF. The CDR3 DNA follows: TGTGCCAGCAGTGACTACCTCGGGGATCAGTACTTC.

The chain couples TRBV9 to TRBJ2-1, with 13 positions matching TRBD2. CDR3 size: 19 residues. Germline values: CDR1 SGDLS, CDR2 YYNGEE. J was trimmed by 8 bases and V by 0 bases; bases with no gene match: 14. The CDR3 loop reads CASSVAGRTSGRSLDEQFF. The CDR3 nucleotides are TGTGCCAGCAGCGTAGCTGGTAGGACTAGCGGGAGATCGTTGGATGAGCAGTTCTTC.

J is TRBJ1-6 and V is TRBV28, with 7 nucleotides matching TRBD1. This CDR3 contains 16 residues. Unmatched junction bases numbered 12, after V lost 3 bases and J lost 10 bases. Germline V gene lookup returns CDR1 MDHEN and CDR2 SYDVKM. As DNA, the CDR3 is TGTGCCAGCAGTTTGCCGACAGGGAGGCCGCCATCACCCCTCCACTTT. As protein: CASSLPTGRPPSPLHF.

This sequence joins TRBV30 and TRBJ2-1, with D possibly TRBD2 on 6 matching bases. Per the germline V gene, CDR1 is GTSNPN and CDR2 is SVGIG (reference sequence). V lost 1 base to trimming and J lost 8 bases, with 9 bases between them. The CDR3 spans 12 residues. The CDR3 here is CAWSGGEDEQFF. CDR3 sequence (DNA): TGTGCCTGGAGTGGGGGGGAGGATGAGCAGTTCTTC.

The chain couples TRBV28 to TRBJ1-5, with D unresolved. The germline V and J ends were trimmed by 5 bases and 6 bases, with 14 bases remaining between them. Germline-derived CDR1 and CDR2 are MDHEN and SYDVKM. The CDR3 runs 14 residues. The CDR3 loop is CASSPGRGGQPQHF. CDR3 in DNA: TGTGCCAGCAGTCCCGGTCGGGGAGGTCAGCCCCAGCATTTT. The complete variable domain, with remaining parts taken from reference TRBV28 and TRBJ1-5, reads DVKVTQSSRYLVKRTGEKVFLECVQDMDHENMFWYRQDPGLGLRLIYFSYDVKMKEKGDIPEGYSVSREKKERFSLILESASTNQTSMYLCASSPGRGGQPQHFGDGTRLSIL.

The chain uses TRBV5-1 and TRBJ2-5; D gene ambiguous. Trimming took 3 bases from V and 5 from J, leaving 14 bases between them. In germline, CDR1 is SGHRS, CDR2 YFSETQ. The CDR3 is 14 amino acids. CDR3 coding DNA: TGCGCCAGCAGCTCCTTACCCGACTCGGAGACCCAGTACTTC. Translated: CASSSLPDSETQYF. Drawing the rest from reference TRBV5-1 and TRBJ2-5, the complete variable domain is KAGVTQTPRYLIKTRGQQVTLSCSPISGHRSVSWYQQTPGQGLQFLFEYFSETQRNKGNFPGRFSGRQFSNSRSEMNVSTLELGDSALYLCASSSLPDSETQYFGPGTRLLVL.

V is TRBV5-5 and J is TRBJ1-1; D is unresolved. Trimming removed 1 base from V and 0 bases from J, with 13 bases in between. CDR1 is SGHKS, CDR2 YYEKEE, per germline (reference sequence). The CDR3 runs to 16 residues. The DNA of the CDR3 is TGTGCCAGCAGCTTGAGGAGGCAGATTATGAACACTGAAGCTTTCTTT. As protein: CASSLRRQIMNTEAFF.

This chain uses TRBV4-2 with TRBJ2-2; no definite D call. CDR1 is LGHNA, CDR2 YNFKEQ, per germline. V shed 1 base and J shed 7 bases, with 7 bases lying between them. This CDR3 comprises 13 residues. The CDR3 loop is CASSQAEVGELFF. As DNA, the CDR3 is TGTGCCAGCAGCCAAGCCGAGGTCGGGGAGCTGTTTTTT.

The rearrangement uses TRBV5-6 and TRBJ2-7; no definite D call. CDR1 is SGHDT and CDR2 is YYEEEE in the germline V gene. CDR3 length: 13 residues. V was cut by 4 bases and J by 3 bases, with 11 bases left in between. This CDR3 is CASSLTRLYEQYF. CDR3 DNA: TGTGCCAGCAGCCTGACCAGGCTCTACGAGCAGTACTTC.

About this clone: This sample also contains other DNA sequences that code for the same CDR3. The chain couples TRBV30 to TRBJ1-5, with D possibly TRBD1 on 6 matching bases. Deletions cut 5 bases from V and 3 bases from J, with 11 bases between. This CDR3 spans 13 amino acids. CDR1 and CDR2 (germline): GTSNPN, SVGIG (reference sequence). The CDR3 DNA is TGTGCCTGGTCGGGACAACTCAATCAGCCCCAGCATTTT. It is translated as CAWSGQLNQPQHF.

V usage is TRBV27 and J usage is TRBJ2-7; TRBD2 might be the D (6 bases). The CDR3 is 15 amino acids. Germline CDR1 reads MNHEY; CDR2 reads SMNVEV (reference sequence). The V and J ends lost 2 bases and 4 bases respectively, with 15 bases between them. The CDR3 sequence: CASSLAGNPTYEQYF. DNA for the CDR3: TGTGCCAGCAGTTTAGCGGGGAATCCTACTTACGAGCAGTACTTC.

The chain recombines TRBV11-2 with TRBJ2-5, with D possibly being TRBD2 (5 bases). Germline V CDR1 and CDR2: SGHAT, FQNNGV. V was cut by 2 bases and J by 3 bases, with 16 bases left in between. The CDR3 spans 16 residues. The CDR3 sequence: CASSLKLGPGKETQYF. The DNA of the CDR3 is TGTGCCAGCAGCTTAAAACTGGGCCCGGGAAAAGAGACCCAGTACTTC.

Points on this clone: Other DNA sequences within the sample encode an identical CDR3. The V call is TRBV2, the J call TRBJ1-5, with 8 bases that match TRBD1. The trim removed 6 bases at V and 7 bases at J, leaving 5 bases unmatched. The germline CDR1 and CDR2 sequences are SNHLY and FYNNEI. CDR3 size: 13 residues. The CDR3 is CASSGQGGQPQHF. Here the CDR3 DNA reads TGTGCCAGCAGCGGACAGGGAGGCCAGCCCCAGCATTTT.

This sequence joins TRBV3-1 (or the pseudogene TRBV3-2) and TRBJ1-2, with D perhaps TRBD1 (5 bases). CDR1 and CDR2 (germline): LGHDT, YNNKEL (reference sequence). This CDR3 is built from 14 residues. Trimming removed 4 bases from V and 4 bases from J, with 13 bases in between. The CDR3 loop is CASSRSDTSYGYTF. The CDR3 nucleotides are TGTGCCAGCAGCCGCTCGGACACTTCCTATGGCTACACCTTC.

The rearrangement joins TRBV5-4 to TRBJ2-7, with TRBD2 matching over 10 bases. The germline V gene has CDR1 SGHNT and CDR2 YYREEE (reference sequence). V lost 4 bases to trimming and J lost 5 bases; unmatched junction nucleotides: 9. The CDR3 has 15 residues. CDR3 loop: CASSNPSGGEDEQYF. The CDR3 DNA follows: TGTGCCAGCAGCAACCCTAGCGGGGGAGAGGACGAGCAGTACTTC.

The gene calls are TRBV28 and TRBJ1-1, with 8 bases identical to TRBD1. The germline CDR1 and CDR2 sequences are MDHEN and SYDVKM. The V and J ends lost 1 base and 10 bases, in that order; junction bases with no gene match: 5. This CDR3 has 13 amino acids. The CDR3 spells CASSLFRTGLAFF. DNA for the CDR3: TGTGCCAGCAGTTTATTTAGGACAGGGCTAGCTTTCTTT. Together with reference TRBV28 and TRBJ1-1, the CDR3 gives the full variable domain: DVKVTQSSRYLVKRTGEKVFLECVQDMDHENMFWYRQDPGLGLRLIYFSYDVKMKEKGDIPEGYSVSREKKERFSLILESASTNQTSMYLCASSLFRTGLAFFGQGTRLTVV.

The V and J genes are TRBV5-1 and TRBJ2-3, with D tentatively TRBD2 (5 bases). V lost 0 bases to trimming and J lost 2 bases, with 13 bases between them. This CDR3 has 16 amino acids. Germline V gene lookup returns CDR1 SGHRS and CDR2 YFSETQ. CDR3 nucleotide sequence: TGCGCCAGCAGCTTGGATAAGGCTAGCCCCACAGATACGCAGTATTTT. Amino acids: CASSLDKASPTDTQYF.

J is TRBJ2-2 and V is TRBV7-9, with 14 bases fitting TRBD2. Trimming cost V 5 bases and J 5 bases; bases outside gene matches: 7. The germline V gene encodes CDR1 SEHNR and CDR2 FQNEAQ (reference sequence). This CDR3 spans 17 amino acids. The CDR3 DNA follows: TGTGCCAGCAGCCGAGGACTAGCGGGAGGATGGACCGGGGAGCTGTTTTTT. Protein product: CASSRGLAGGWTGELFF.

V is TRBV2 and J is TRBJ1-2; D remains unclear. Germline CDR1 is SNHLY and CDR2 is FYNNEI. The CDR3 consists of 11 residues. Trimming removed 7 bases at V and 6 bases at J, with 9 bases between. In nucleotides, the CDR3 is TGTGCCAGCATCTACTCCCATGGCTACACCTTC. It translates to CASIYSHGYTF.

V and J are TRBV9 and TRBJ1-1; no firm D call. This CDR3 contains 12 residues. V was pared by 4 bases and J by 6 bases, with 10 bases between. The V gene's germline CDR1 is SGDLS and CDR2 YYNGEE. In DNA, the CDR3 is TGTGCCAGCAGCCTCGGAGGGCCTGAAGCTTTCTTT. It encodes CASSLGGPEAFF.

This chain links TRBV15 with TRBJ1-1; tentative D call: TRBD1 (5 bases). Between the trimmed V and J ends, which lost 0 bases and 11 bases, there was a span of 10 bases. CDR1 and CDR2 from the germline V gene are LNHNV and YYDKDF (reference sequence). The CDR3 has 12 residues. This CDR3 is CATSRDLGRAFF. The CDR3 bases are TGTGCCACCAGCAGAGATCTGGGGCGCGCTTTCTTT.

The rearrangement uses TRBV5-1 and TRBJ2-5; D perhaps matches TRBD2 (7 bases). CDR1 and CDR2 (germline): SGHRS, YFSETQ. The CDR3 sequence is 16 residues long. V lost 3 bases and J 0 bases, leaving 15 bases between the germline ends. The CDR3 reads CASSYGSGTHQETQYF. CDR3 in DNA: TGCGCCAGCAGCTACGGAAGCGGGACACACCAAGAGACCCAGTACTTC.

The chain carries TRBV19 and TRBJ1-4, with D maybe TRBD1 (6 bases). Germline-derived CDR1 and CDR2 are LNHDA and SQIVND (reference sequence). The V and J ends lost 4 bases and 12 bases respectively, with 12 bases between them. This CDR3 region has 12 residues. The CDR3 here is CASSTSQGQLFF. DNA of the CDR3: TGTGCCAGTAGTACCTCTCAGGGGCAACTGTTTTTT. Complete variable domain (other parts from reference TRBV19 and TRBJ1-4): DGGITQSPKYLFRKEGQNVTLSCEQNLNHDAMYWYRQDPGQGLRLIYYSQIVNDFQKGDIAEGYSVSREKKESFPLTVTSAQKNPTAFYLCASSTSQGQLFFGSGTQLSVL.